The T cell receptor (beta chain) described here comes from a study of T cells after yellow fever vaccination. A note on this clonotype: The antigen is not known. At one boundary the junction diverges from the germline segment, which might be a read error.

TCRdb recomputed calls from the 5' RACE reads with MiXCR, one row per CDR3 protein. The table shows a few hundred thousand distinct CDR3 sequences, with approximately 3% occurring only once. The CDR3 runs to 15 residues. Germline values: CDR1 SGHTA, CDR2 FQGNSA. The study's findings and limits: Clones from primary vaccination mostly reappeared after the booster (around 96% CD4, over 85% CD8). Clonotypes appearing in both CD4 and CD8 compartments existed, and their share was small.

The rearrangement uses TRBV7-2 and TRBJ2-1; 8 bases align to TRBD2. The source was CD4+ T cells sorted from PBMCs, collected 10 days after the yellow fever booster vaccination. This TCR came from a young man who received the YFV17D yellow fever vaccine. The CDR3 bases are TGTGCCAGCACGGGGGGGGGCCTCTCCTTCAATGAGGAGTTCTTC. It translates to CASTGGGLSFNEEFF.